The 26 T cell receptor beta chains listed next were all sequenced from one sample in a study of early T cells in non-severe SARS-CoV-2 infection. TCRdb ran MiXCR on the 5' RACE reads and lists one entry per CDR3 protein. Of around 33,000 distinct CDR3 sequences listed, less than 8.5% are singletons. The source material was whole blood. These receptors all stem from an adult who was a healthcare worker with PCR-confirmed SARS-CoV-2 infection or an uninfected control (not recorded which).

This clonotype is medium-sized in the sample. The rearrangement uses TRBV29-1 and TRBJ2-1; the match to TRBD2 covers 10 bases. Per germline, CDR1 SQVTM and CDR2 ANQGSEA. The CDR3 is 12 amino acids. Trimming took 2 bases from V and 14 from J; bases not matched to a gene: 6. The CDR3 DNA reads TGCAGCGTTGAATTAGCGGGAGGTTATGAGTTCTTC. This codes for CSVELAGGYEFF.

V gene TRBV4-1 combines with J gene TRBJ2-1; D is unresolved. Germline-derived CDR1 and CDR2 are MGHRA and YSYEKL. With 2 bases removed from V and 0 bases from J, the gap between germline ends came to 11 bases. CDR3 length equals 16 residues. DNA for the CDR3: TGCGCCAGCAGCCAACAGGACCTTTTCTCCTACAATGAGCAGTTCTTC. Amino acids: CASSQQDLFSYNEQFF.

In this sample, this clonotype turned up many times. The CDR3 DNA is TGTGCCAGCAGTACGACCCCCGCCGGGAGCTCCTACAATGAGCAGTTCTTC. As protein: CASSTTPAGSSYNEQFF. The V call is TRBV6-5, the J call TRBJ2-1, with D maybe TRBD2 (6 bases). Germline CDR1 MNHEY, CDR2 SVGAGI. V was pared by 5 bases and J by 0 bases, with 17 bases between. The CDR3 is made up of 17 amino acids.

In this sample, this clonotype turned up many times. The chain combines TRBV24-1 with TRBJ2-1, with D tentatively TRBD2 (6 bases). This CDR3 contains 12 residues. Germline V gene data show CDR1 as KGHDR and CDR2 as SFDVKD. V lost 9 bases, J lost 9 bases, and 14 bases lay in between. DNA for the CDR3: TGTGCCACCGGAGGGCAGGGCGGTGAGCAGTTCTTC. Translated, it gives CATGGQGGEQFF.

This clonotype was seen a handful of times. The V gene is TRBV5-6, the J gene TRBJ2-1; TRBD2 matches at 10 bases. J lost 3 bases, V lost 0 bases, and 3 bases had no gene match. The CDR3 extends over 16 amino acids. The germline V gene encodes CDR1 SGHDT and CDR2 YYEEEE. The CDR3 nucleotides are TGTGCCAGCAGCTTGGACTTAGCGGGAGGCTACAATGAGCAGTTCTTC. As protein: CASSLDLAGGYNEQFF.

There are many counts of this clonotype. V and J are TRBV5-5 and TRBJ1-1; TRBD1 might be the D (5 bases). The V gene's germline CDR1 is SGHKS and CDR2 YYEKEE (reference sequence). This CDR3 is 13 amino acids long. The germline V and J ends were trimmed by 4 bases and 4 bases, with 11 bases remaining between them. CDR3 sequence (DNA): TGTGCCAGCAGCGGGGGTGACAGCACTGAAGCTTTCTTT. It yields the protein CASSGGDSTEAFF.

This clonotype was seen ten or more times. This sequence joins TRBV6-6 and TRBJ1-5; D is unresolved. Germline lookup yields CDR1 MNHNY and CDR2 SVGAGI (reference sequence). The CDR3 loop spans 15 amino acids. The V and J ends lost 6 bases and 5 bases respectively, with 17 bases between them. CDR3 nucleotides: TGTGCCAGCAGCCGCCTGGAATATGGGGATCAGCCCCAGCATTTT. It translates to CASSRLEYGDQPQHF.

The chain employs TRBV5-1 and TRBJ1-1, with D hard to call. Trimming took off 0 bases at V and 1 base at J, with 7 bases between the two ends. The CDR3 runs 14 residues. The germline V gene encodes CDR1 SGHRS and CDR2 YFSETQ. The CDR3: CASSLVTTNTEAFF. The CDR3 nucleotides read TGCGCCAGCAGCTTGGTAACGACGAACACTGAAGCTTTCTTT.

This clonotype showed up many times. The rearrangement uses TRBV12-3 or TRBV12-4 and TRBJ1-2, with D perhaps matching TRBD1 (6 bases). Trimming pared 3 bases from V and 3 bases from J, leaving 11 bases between. This CDR3 spans 14 amino acids. The CDR3 protein is CASSFGGADYGYTF. CDR3 sequence (DNA): TGTGCCAGCAGTTTCGGGGGCGCGGACTATGGCTACACCTTC.

This clonotype was counted at least ten times. The genes are TRBV12-5 and TRBJ2-1, with D unclear. Germline lookup yields CDR1 LGHNT and CDR2 FRNRAP. V lost 2 bases to trimming and J lost 6 bases, with 17 bases between them. This CDR3 is 16 amino acids long. Here the CDR3 DNA reads TGTGCTAGTGGTTTGACCCTCACCGGCAGTACCAATGAGCAGTTCTTC. Protein sequence: CASGLTLTGSTNEQFF.

This clonotype appeared a few times. This chain uses TRBV7-9 with TRBJ2-7; TRBD1 matches at 8 bases. The CDR3 sequence is 14 residues long. Germline CDR1 SEHNR, CDR2 FQNEAQ (reference sequence). The J segment lost 2 bases and the V segment lost 7 bases, leaving 7 bases of the junction unmatched. The CDR3 protein is CASTSAGGAYEQYF. CDR3 sequence (DNA): TGTGCCAGCACCTCGGCAGGGGGCGCCTACGAGCAGTACTTC.

The chain employs TRBV5-1 and TRBJ2-1; 14 bases match TRBD2. The germline V gene has CDR1 SGHRS and CDR2 YFSETQ. CDR3 size: 17 residues. The V gene end was trimmed by 3 bases and the J gene end by 8 bases; junction bases not matched to a gene: 10. The CDR3 spells CASSSGTSGSSRYEQFF. DNA for the CDR3: TGCGCCAGCAGCTCCGGGACTAGCGGGAGCTCCCGTTATGAGCAGTTCTTC.

This clonotype was counted many times. J is TRBJ2-1 and V is TRBV2; possible D gene TRBD2, 5 bases. The germline gives CDR1 SNHLY, CDR2 FYNNEI. V was shortened by 11 bases and J by 8 bases, with 19 bases between the two germline ends. The length of the CDR3 is 13 residues. This CDR3 reads CAPLKRNIDEQFF. In DNA form, the CDR3 reads TGTGCCCCCCTAAAGCGGAACATTGATGAGCAGTTCTTC.

At least ten counts were recorded for this clonotype. The chain joins TRBV11-2 to TRBJ2-1, with D maybe TRBD1 (6 bases). This CDR3 has 14 amino acids. V lost 6 bases to trimming and J lost 7 bases, with 16 bases between them. In germline, CDR1 is SGHAT, CDR2 FQNNGV. This CDR3 is CASRPTQGKNEQFF. The CDR3 nucleotides read TGTGCCAGCAGGCCAACCCAGGGGAAAAATGAGCAGTTCTTC.

This clonotype was observed a handful of times. The rearrangement joins TRBV10-3 to TRBJ1-1, with D uncertain. The CDR3 is made up of 13 amino acids. The V end lost 0 bases, the J end lost 6 bases, and 8 bases lay between the germline ends. Per the germline V gene, CDR1 is ENHRY and CDR2 is SYGVKD. DNA of the CDR3: TGTGCCATCAGTGAGTCCGAGGTTGCTGAAGCTTTCTTT. Amino acid sequence: CAISESEVAEAFF.

This clonotype showed up many times. The chain employs TRBV28 and TRBJ2-1, with TRBD2 as a possible D gene (6 bases). Germline lookup yields CDR1 MDHEN and CDR2 SYDVKM. V lost 5 bases, J lost 10 bases, and 30 bases lay in between. The CDR3 is 18 residues long. CDR3 DNA sequence: TGTGCCAGCAGTACCCCCCACCCGTGGGAGGAGGGCGGCCCGGAGCAGTTCTTC. The encoded protein is CASSTPHPWEEGGPEQFF.

This clonotype was observed many times. The gene calls are TRBV7-2 and TRBJ2-5, with 9 bases fitting TRBD1. Germline CDR1 SGHTA, CDR2 FQGNSA. V shed 5 bases, J shed 4 bases, and the junction held 8 bases outside the gene matches. The CDR3 runs 15 residues. For the CDR3, the DNA is TGTGCCAGCAGCCCGGGACAGGGAGAACGAGAGACCCAGTACTTC. This codes for CASSPGQGERETQYF.

This sequence joins TRBV7-2 and TRBJ2-3, with D possibly being TRBD1 (6 bases). Trimming stripped 5 bases from V and 3 bases from J, with 9 bases between. The CDR3 runs 13 residues. CDR1 SGHTA and CDR2 FQGNSA come from the germline V gene. CDR3 in amino acids: CASSRQVTDTQYF. Written as DNA, the CDR3 is TGTGCCAGCAGCCGACAGGTGACAGATACGCAGTATTTT.

In DNA, the CDR3 is TGTGCCAGCAGCCCTGACCCTAACGCAGATACGCAGTATTTT. Its translation: CASSPDPNADTQYF. V usage is TRBV12-3 or TRBV12-4 and J usage is TRBJ2-3; D is undetermined. Trimming took off 6 bases at V and 4 bases at J, with 14 bases between the two ends. The CDR3 extends over 14 amino acids.

For the CDR3, the DNA is TGCAGTGCTAGTCACGGGATCTATGGCTACACCTTC. Residues: CSASHGIYGYTF. The V call is TRBV20-1, the J call TRBJ1-2; D not certain. The V gene lost 3 bases and the J gene lost 4 bases, with 9 bases spanning the gap. This CDR3 contains 12 residues. From germline, CDR1 is DFQATT and CDR2 SNEGSKA (reference sequence).

There are many counts of this clonotype. The rearrangement uses TRBV18 and TRBJ2-1; D is possibly TRBD1 (6 bases). The CDR3 has 14 residues. Germline CDR1 is KGHSH and CDR2 is LQKENI. V was shortened by 4 bases and J by 5 bases, with 12 bases between the two germline ends. CDR3 nucleotides: TGTGCCAGCTCACACGGACAGATAAACAATGAGCAGTTCTTC. Its translation: CASSHGQINNEQFF. The full variable domain, its missing parts supplied by reference TRBV18 and TRBJ2-1, is NAGVMQNPRHLVRRRGQEARLRCSPMKGHSHVYWYRQLPEEGLKFMVYLQKENIIDESGMPKERFSAEFPKEGPSILRIQQVVRGDSAAYFCASSHGQINNEQFFGPGTRLTVL.

This clonotype was seen a handful of times. This chain connects TRBV21-1 to TRBJ1-1; the D call of TRBD1 is as the table states it, not checked on the DNA. TRBV21-1 is an annotated pseudogene. This CDR3 has 15 amino acids. The CDR3 nucleotides read TGTGCCAGCAGCAAAGTTCCGGGGCAGAACACTGAAGCTTTCTTT. It translates to CASSKVPGQNTEAFF.

This clonotype was recorded at least ten times. The rearrangement joins TRBV7-9 to TRBJ1-2; D remains unclear. In germline, CDR1 is SEHNR, CDR2 FQNEAQ (reference sequence). This CDR3 is built from 15 residues. V lost 0 bases and J lost 7, with 15 bases in between. DNA for the CDR3: TGTGCCAGCAGCTTAGCGGAGGCTGGAGGTTTTGGCTACACCTTC. Its protein is CASSLAEAGGFGYTF.

In this sample, this clonotype turned up many times. V and J are TRBV28 and TRBJ1-1; D is ambiguous. Germline V gene data show CDR1 as MDHEN and CDR2 as SYDVKM. The CDR3 is 15 amino acids. Trimming took off 0 bases at V and 1 base at J, with 9 bases between the two ends. The CDR3 DNA reads as TGTGCCAGCAGTTTATGGCAAGTTGGGAACACTGAAGCTTTCTTT. It codes for CASSLWQVGNTEAFF.

In its sample, this clonotype was seen many times. This chain uses TRBV11-2 with TRBJ2-5; the match to TRBD1 covers 8 bases. CDR1 is SGHAT and CDR2 is FQNNGV in the germline V gene. This CDR3 is built from 15 residues. V was clipped by 1 base and J by 4 bases; unmatched bases: 5. The CDR3, as DNA: TGTGCCAGCAGCTTAGGTCAGGGGGCAGGAGAGACCCAGTACTTC. It encodes CASSLGQGAGETQYF. Supplemented by reference TRBV11-2 and TRBJ2-5, the full variable domain reads EAGVAQSPRYKIIEKRQSVAFWCNPISGHATLYWYQQILGQGPKLLIQFQNNGVVDDSQLPKDRFSAERLKGVDSTLKIQPAKLEDSAVYLCASSLGQGAGETQYFGPGTRLLVL.

This clonotype came up many times. The chain links TRBV20-1 to TRBJ1-6; no clear D gene. Trimming removed 2 bases at V and 7 bases at J, with 9 bases between. This CDR3 has 13 residues. Germline CDR1 is DFQATT and CDR2 is SNEGSKA (reference sequence). The CDR3 here is CSARLTSNSPLHF. The DNA for the CDR3 is TGCAGTGCTAGATTGACAAGCAATTCACCCCTCCACTTT.